This TCR beta chain was sequenced in a study of T-cell reconstitution after alpha-beta-depleted transplantation in children. The CDR3 has 15 residues. Trimming shortened V by 5 bases and J by 1 base, and 14 bases separated the two germline ends. Germline V lookup: CDR1 SEHNR, CDR2 FQNEAQ (reference sequence). Construction of the TCRbeta library involved unique molecular identifiers. Using its own MiXCR run on the PCR reads, TCRdb lists one record per CDR3 protein. The sample carries around 380,000 distinct CDR3 sequences, 11% recorded once. This clonotype was seen many times. The sequence was collected from a human donor who donated a stem cell graft to a child with acute myeloid leukemia. The material sequenced was PBMCs from the stem cell graft donor, taken from the stem cell graft. The chain is built from TRBV7-9 and TRBJ2-5, with a tentative D call TRBD1 (5 bases). The CDR3 nucleotides are TGTGCCAGCAGCCCCCGCCTAGACAGCCAAGAGACCCAGTACTTC. It yields the protein CASSPRLDSQETQYF.